This entry concerns a single TCR beta chain. CDR1 MDHEN and CDR2 SYDVKM come from the germline V gene. The CDR3 contains 14 residues. V lost 5 bases to trimming and J lost 6 bases, with 13 bases between them. These data originate in a study of cytotoxic CD8 clonotypes in ibrutinib-treated CLL. Measured with immunoSEQ multiplex PCR; TCRdb has only the in-frame clones, and not every one. The table shows about 250,000 clones, with roughly 74% occurring only once. This sequence joins TRBV28 and TRBJ1-4, with D tentatively TRBD1 (6 bases). The sequence was obtained from a human donor with chronic lymphocytic leukemia. The source material was PBMCs, sampled after 24 months of ibrutinib treatment. The CDR3 reads CASSPGATDEKLFF. The CDR3 DNA reads as TGTGCCAGCAGTCCAGGGGCGACTGATGAAAAACTGTTTTTT.